The clone carrying this T cell receptor (beta chain) occurred a few times. Its cognate antigen is unknown. The record originates from a study of cytomegalovirus exposure and HLA in healthy donors. Study at large: Clustering assigned around 77% of the approximately 400 genotyped donors to the Caucasian-associated ancestry cluster. Overall study results and limits: The study listed around 150 cytomegalovirus-associated TCR beta chains. The likely explanation for a cluster of highly shared sequence variants was sequencing artifact.

V shed 7 bases and J shed 1 base, with 10 bases lying between them. The CDR3 loop spans 13 amino acids. Germline CDR1 and CDR2: ENHRY and SYGVKD. PCR involved 60 Vbeta and 13 Jbeta primers. Measured with immunoSEQ multiplex PCR; TCRdb has only the in-frame clones, and not every one. The profile shows 130,000 to 150,000 clones, 73% of them singletons. This chain joins TRBV10-3 and TRBJ1-1; D not certain. The sample consisted of PBMCs. The clonotype originates from a woman younger than 35 in good health and CMV-seronegative. The CDR3 sequence is CAITGHWNTEAFF. The CDR3 nucleotides are TGTGCCATCACTGGGCATTGGAACACTGAAGCTTTCTTT.